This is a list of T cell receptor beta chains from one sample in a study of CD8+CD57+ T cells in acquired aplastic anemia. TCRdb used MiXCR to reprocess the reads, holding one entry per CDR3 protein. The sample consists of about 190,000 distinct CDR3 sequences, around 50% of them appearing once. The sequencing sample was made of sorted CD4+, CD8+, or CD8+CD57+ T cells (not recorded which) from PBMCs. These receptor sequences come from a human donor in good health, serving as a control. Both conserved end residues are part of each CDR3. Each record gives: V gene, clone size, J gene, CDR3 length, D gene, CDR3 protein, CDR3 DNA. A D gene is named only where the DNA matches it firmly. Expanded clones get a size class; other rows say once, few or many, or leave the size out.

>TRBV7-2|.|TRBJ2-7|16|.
CATPRDPGPPFYEQYF
TGTGCCACGCCGAGAGACCCCGGGCCACCGTTCTACGAGCAGTACTTC
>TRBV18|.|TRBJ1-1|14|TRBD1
CASSDGQGNTEAFF
TGTGCCAGCTCAGATGGACAGGGGAACACTGAAGCTTTCTTT
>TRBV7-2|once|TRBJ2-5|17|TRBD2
CASSLGASGGEQETQYF
TGTGCCAGCAGCTTAGGGGCTAGCGGGGGGGAACAAGAGACCCAGTACTTC
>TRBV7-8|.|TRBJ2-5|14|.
CASSWYSVQETQYF
TGTGCCAGCAGCTGGTACAGCGTCCAAGAGACCCAGTACTTC
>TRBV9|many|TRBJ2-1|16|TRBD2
CASSVLSGGNYNEQFF
TGTGCCAGCAGCGTCCTTAGCGGGGGGAACTACAATGAGCAGTTCTTC
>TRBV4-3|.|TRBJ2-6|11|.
CASSPSSVLTF
TGCGCCAGCAGCCCGTCTAGTGTCCTGACTTTC
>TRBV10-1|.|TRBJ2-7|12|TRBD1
CASSETDRGQYF
TGCGCCAGCAGTGAGACGGACAGGGGGCAGTACTTC
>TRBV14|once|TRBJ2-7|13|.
CASSPRLASEQYF
TGTGCCAGCAGCCCCCGGCTAGCGAGCGAGCAGTACTTC
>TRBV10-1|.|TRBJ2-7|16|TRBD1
CASSATGTGENYEQYF
TGCGCCAGCAGTGCAACCGGGACAGGGGAGAACTACGAGCAGTACTTC
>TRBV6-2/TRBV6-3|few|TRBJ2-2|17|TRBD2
CASSPWPTSGNTGELFF
TGTGCCAGCAGTCCATGGCCGACTAGCGGTAACACCGGGGAGCTGTTTTTT
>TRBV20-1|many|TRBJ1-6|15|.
CSAGGTPHGNSPLHF
TGCAGTGCAGGGGGGACACCCCATGGGAATTCACCCCTCCACTTT
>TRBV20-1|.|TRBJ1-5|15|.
CSARVAGALGQPQHF
TGCAGTGCTAGAGTCGCCGGGGCTTTAGGTCAGCCCCAGCATTTT
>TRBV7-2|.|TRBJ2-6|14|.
CASSLTSGANVLTF
TGTGCCAGCAGCTTAACTAGCGGGGCCAACGTCCTGACTTTC
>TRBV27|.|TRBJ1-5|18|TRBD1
CASSPGQGRAGSNQPQHF
TGTGCCAGCAGCCCAGGACAGGGGAGGGCGGGGAGCAATCAGCCCCAGCATTTT
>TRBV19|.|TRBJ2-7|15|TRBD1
CASSISGTVTYEQYF
TGTGCCAGTAGTATCTCCGGGACAGTGACCTACGAGCAGTACTTC
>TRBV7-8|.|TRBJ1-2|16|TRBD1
CASSSSGARDSYGYTF
TGTGCCAGCAGCTCTTCCGGAGCTCGGGACAGCTATGGCTACACCTTC
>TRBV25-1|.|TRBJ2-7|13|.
CASRLEPSYEQYF
TGTGCCAGCAGACTCGAGCCCTCCTACGAGCAGTACTTC
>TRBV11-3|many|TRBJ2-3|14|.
CASSLEGSTDTQYF
TGTGCCAGCAGCTTAGAGGGCAGCACAGATACGCAGTATTTT
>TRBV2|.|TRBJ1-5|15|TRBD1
CASSPGQGTNQPQHF
TGTGCCAGTTCACCGGGACAGGGAACCAATCAGCCCCAGCATTTT
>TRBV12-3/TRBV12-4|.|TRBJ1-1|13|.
CASSFTGNTEAFF
TGTGCCAGCAGTTTTACAGGGAACACTGAAGCTTTCTTT
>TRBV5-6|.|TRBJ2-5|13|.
CASSLGFSETQYF
TGTGCCAGCAGCTTAGGGTTTTCAGAGACCCAGTACTTC
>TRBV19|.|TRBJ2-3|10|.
CASGSDTQYF
TGTGCCAGCGGCTCAGATACGCAGTATTTT